The entry that follows covers one T cell receptor (beta chain) sequence. Its antigen remains unidentified. The sample originates from a study of T cells in localized non-small cell lung cancer. Sequencing was performed with immunoSEQ multiplex PCR; in TCRdb, only in-frame clones are kept and a portion is missing. The sample has tens of thousands of clones, under 85% seen once; the top ten hold about 20%. The germline CDR1 and CDR2 sequences are KGHSY and FQNENV. CDR3 length equals 15 residues. The V end was cut by 4 bases, the J end by 3 bases, with 13 bases between. Study outcomes and limitations: Heterogeneity remains possible because sequencing was limited to only one tumor region. T cell clonality was highest in uninvolved adjacent lung, above tumor. In adjacent lung appeared a median about 58 of the top 100 tumor clones. Those with higher blood T cell density had longer overall survival.

The chain couples TRBV16 to TRBJ1-5; D is perhaps TRBD1 (5 bases). The receptor was derived from a female donor over 55 with stage II squamous cell lung carcinoma. The sample was peripheral blood, taken before any cancer treatment. The CDR3 sequence is CASSRDRGNNQPQHF. In nucleotides, the CDR3 is TGTGCCAGCAGCCGCGACAGAGGTAACAATCAGCCCCAGCATTTT.